This TCR beta chain was captured in a study of shared clonotypes between healthy human individuals. This clone was detected once. Naive CD8 cells lacked CD45RO, underwent positive selection for CCR7 and left out terminally differentiated effector memory CD45RA+ cells. V lost 0 bases to trimming and J lost 2 bases; unmatched junction nucleotides: 8. CDR3 length: 18 amino acids. Germline CDR1 is SEHNR and CDR2 is FQNEAQ (reference sequence). Clones were read by immunoSEQ multiplex PCR, and TCRdb kept only the in-frame ones, dropping some. The sample carries some 1,900,000 clones, around 96% recorded once.

The sequencing sample was made of naive CD8+ T cells sorted from blood. This clonotype was sampled from a man between 18 and 35 years old in good health. This chain connects TRBV7-9 to TRBJ2-3; 10 bases are a match to TRBD2. The CDR3 reads CASSLAELAGRYTDTQYF. CDR3 sequence (DNA): TGTGCCAGCAGCTTAGCCGAACTAGCGGGAAGGTACACAGATACGCAGTATTTT. The entire variable domain, with the rest obtained from reference TRBV7-9 and TRBJ2-3, is as follows: DTGVSQNPRHKITKRGQNVTFRCDPISEHNRLYWYRQTLGQGPEFLTYFQNEAQLEKSRLLSDRFSAERPKGSFSTLEIQRTEQGDSAMYLCASSLAELAGRYTDTQYFGPGTRLTVL.